The clone carrying this T cell receptor (beta chain) has just a few counts. What it binds is unknown. These data originate in a study of cytomegalovirus exposure and HLA in healthy donors. Study outcomes and limitations: Within an earlier analysis, most TCR beta V segments proved productive either about 90% or about 30% of the time. Only CMV serostatus was available as immune exposure information.

V lost 0 bases, J lost 0 bases, and 5 bases stayed unmatched. Germline-derived CDR1 and CDR2 are LNHNV and YYDKDF (reference sequence). The CDR3 totals 16 residues. The PCR contained 60 Vbeta and 13 Jbeta primers. Original analysis: It was a later analysis that counted tens of millions of unique TCR beta chains, of which 9.5 million to 14 million were shared. Some clones are missing from TCRdb's copy, which holds only in-frame ones; the method was immunoSEQ multiplex PCR. V and J calls and clone size are those listed in that table; D and trimming were worked out from the DNA. The top ten clones hold 1% to 1.5% of a sample with 150,000 to 200,000 clones, under 9.5% of them seen once.

The sequence came from a young woman in good health and CMV-seropositive. Sequenced sample: PBMCs. The J gene is TRBJ2-7, the V gene TRBV15; 7 bases agree with TRBD1. The CDR3 here is CATSREGDSYSYEQYF. Written as DNA, the CDR3 is TGTGCCACCAGCAGAGAAGGGGACAGTTACTCCTACGAGCAGTACTTC.